This T cell receptor beta chain was documented in a study of OX40 agonist ivuxolimab in advanced cancers. The timepoints at which blood was sampled were baseline, cycle 4 day 1, and cycle 7 day 1. Measured with immunoSEQ multiplex PCR; TCRdb has only the in-frame clones, and not every one. The data hold approximately 70,000 clones, with roughly 90% observed a single time. V was clipped by 5 bases and J by 2 bases, with 12 bases between them. The CDR3 covers 14 residues. CDR1 and CDR2 (germline): LNHDA, SQIVND (reference sequence). The receptor was derived from an adult with an advanced solid tumor such as melanoma, head and neck, liver or kidney cancer. The chain combines TRBV19 with TRBJ1-1, with unresolved D. Material: CD4+ or CD8+ T cells sorted from blood, obtained in a trial of the OX40 agonist ivuxolimab. The CDR3 protein is CASSDGRANTEAFF. CDR3 in DNA: TGTGCCAGTAGTGACGGTAGGGCAAACACTGAAGCTTTCTTT.